Listed below are T cell receptor beta chains from one sample, sequenced in a study of T cells in tumors after PD-1 blockade. Produced via immunoSEQ multiplex PCR; TCRdb's table is partial and in-frame only. The profile covers 60,000 or so clones, with roughly 75% appearing a single time and roughly an eighth taken by the ten largest. This sample comprised PBMCs, obtained before anti-PD-1 treatment. All receptors derive from a human donor with basal cell carcinoma. Each CDR3 is given with its conserved first and last residue. Fields, in order: V gene, D gene, clone size, J gene, CDR3 DNA, CDR3 protein. A D gene is named only where the DNA matches it firmly. For some rows the clone size is stated as once, few or many, or as a class when expanded; others skip it.

TRBV5-1,.,.,TRBJ1-3,TGCGCCAGCAGCTTGGACTTCTCTGGAAACACCATATATTTT,CASSLDFSGNTIYF
TRBV4-1,.,.,TRBJ1-1,TGCGCCAGCAGCCGTGGGGGGGACACTGAAGCTTTCTTT,CASSRGGDTEAFF
TRBV10-1,.,.,TRBJ1-2,TGCGCCAGCAGTGAGTCGCTGACAGCCATCAACTATGGCTACACCTTC,CASSESLTAINYGYTF
TRBV7-2,.,few,TRBJ2-5,TGTGCCAGCAGCCGTTTTGGGGGCTGGGAGACCCAGTACTTC,CASSRFGGWETQYF
TRBV18,TRBD2,once,TRBJ2-1,TGTGCCAGCTCACTCCGGACTAGCGGGGGGCCCCAGAGCTCCTACAATGAGCAGTTCTTC,CASSLRTSGGPQSSYNEQFF
TRBV10-1,.,.,TRBJ2-2,TGCGCCAGCAGCAGGACTGTCCCTTTCGGGGAGCTGTTTTTT,CASSRTVPFGELFF
TRBV6-5,.,.,TRBJ1-1,TGTGCCAGCACCGAAACAGTAAACACTGAAGCTTTCTTT,CASTETVNTEAFF
TRBV4-1,TRBD1,.,TRBJ1-1,TGCGCCAGCAGCCAGGGTGGGACAGGGGACACTGAAGCTTTCTTT,CASSQGGTGDTEAFF
TRBV5-1,.,once,TRBJ2-3,TGCGCCAGCAGCCTGGACTCTAACAGAGCCACAGATACGCAGTATTTT,CASSLDSNRATDTQYF
TRBV7-8,.,.,TRBJ2-7,TGTGCCAGCAGCTTTACTGGCAGAGCCTACGAGCAGTACTTC,CASSFTGRAYEQYF
TRBV30,TRBD2,few,TRBJ2-7,TGTGCCTGGAGTGGGACGGCGGGGGGGACTTACGAGCAGTACTTC,CAWSGTAGGTYEQYF
TRBV19,.,.,TRBJ1-2,TGTGCCAGTAGTATAATTAAGGATCCTACAGCTAACTATGGCTACACCTTC,CASSIIKDPTANYGYTF
TRBV6-5,TRBD1,.,TRBJ1-5,TGTGCCAGCAGACCTCGACAGGGGGGTCAGCCCCAGCATTTT,CASRPRQGGQPQHF
TRBV5-1,.,.,TRBJ1-2,TGCGCCAGCAGCCTCTCCCCCTCAGACTATGGCTACACCTTC,CASSLSPSDYGYTF
TRBV21-1,.,.,TRBJ2-3,TGTGCCAGCAGCAACTGGCCCTCGGGGGGGGGCGCAGATACGCAGTATTTT,CASSNWPSGGGADTQYF
TRBV19,TRBD2,few,TRBJ2-2,TGTGCCAGCGGGACTAGCGGGGTCGACGGGGAGCTGTTTTTT,CASGTSGVDGELFF
TRBV5-1,.,.,TRBJ2-3,TGCGCCAGCAGCTTGGGCCAACTCACAGATACGCAGTATTTT,CASSLGQLTDTQYF
TRBV3-1/TRBV3-2,TRBD1,.,TRBJ1-3,TGTGCCAGCAGCCGGGACAGGGTGGCTGGAAACACCATATATTTT,CASSRDRVAGNTIYF
TRBV2,TRBD2,.,TRBJ2-3,TGTGCCAGCAGTATTAAAGGGACTAGCACCGGTACGCAGTATTTT,CASSIKGTSTGTQYF
TRBV7-2,TRBD1,.,TRBJ1-5,TGTGCCAGCAGCTTAATGCAGGGGGGGGTTCAGCCCCAGCATTTT,CASSLMQGGVQPQHF
TRBV27,TRBD1,.,TRBJ1-4,TGTGCCAGCAGTTCACAGGGGGCAGGGGAAAAACTGTTTTTT,CASSSQGAGEKLFF
TRBV18,TRBD2,.,TRBJ2-1,TGTGCCAGCTCACCGTGGACTAGCGGGGGGTATAATGAGCAGTTCTTC,CASSPWTSGGYNEQFF
TRBV9,.,once,TRBJ1-1,TGTGCCAGCAGCGTAGCTCTGGGGATGAACACTGAAGCTTTCTTT,CASSVALGMNTEAFF
TRBV16,.,few,TRBJ1-1,TGTGCCAGCAGCCAATCGATGGGGGTGTCCACTGAAGCTTTCTTT,CASSQSMGVSTEAFF
TRBV3-1/TRBV3-2,.,.,TRBJ1-2,TGTGCCAGCAGCCCGAGAGGGGGGCGCGCGGACGGCTACACCTTC,CASSPRGGRADGYTF
TRBV19,.,.,TRBJ1-5,TGTGCCAGTAGTAGCGACCTTTTTATGCAAGATAGCAATCAGCCCCAGCATTTT,CASSSDLFMQDSNQPQHF
TRBV14,.,.,TRBJ1-6,TGTGCCAGCAGCCAAGGGTTTGGCCGGTGGGGTTTGGGTAATTCACCCCTCCACTTT,CASSQGFGRWGLGNSPLHF
TRBV5-4,.,.,TRBJ1-4,TGTGCCCCACCCGTGGACCAGCATAATGAAAAACTGTTTTTT,CAPPVDQHNEKLFF
TRBV11-3,.,.,TRBJ2-7,TGTGCCAGCAGCTTCGGGGCCGATTCCTACGAGCAGTACTTC,CASSFGADSYEQYF
TRBV7-2,.,few,TRBJ2-1,TGTGCCAGCAGCTGGCAATCCTACAATGAGCAGTTCTTC,CASSWQSYNEQFF
TRBV21-1,.,once,TRBJ2-1,TGTGCCAGCAGACTAGCTAGGGATGAGCAGTTCTTC,CASRLARDEQFF
TRBV2,.,.,TRBJ1-2,TGTGCCAGCAGTGAAATCGTGAAGGGGCTTGGCTACACCTTC,CASSEIVKGLGYTF
TRBV6-2/TRBV6-3,.,.,TRBJ1-1,TGTGCCAGCAGCACAGCATTCATGAACACTGAAGCTTTCTTT,CASSTAFMNTEAFF